A selection of T cell receptor beta chains follows, all from one sample in a study of Graves' ophthalmopathy and Graves' hyperthyroidism. TCRdb redid the calling of the multiplex PCR reads with MiXCR, one entry per CDR3 protein. The sample includes about 58,000 distinct CDR3 sequences, roughly half of them seen just once. The material sequenced was peripheral blood. These receptors came from an adult woman with Graves' ophthalmopathy. Both conserved end residues are part of each CDR3.

TRBJ2-1 TRBV25-1 CASSPQSPSSGGYNEQFF
TRBJ2-7 TRBV20-1 CSANPGTSSPYEQYF
TRBJ2-3 TRBV11-2 CASSITTNTDTQYF
TRBJ1-2 TRBV2 CASSTLNYGYTF
TRBJ2-3 TRBV12-3/TRBV12-4 CASRPGTSDTQYF
TRBJ1-2 TRBV30 CAWNPLGDRANYGYTF
TRBJ2-3 TRBV29-1 CSVEGGGITDTQYF
TRBJ2-7 TRBV5-1 CARGARTGKYEQYF
TRBJ1-1 TRBV10-3 CAITATGRTEAFF
TRBJ2-1 TRBV7-2 CASSLGLTSNEQFF
TRBJ2-1 TRBV4-1 CASSQDRYRLNEQFF